These T cell receptor beta chains were read from a single sample in a study of control samples from healthy donors and cancer patients. Method: immunoSEQ multiplex PCR; TCRdb's copy keeps in-frame clones and lacks some. This sample carries about 150,000 clones, roughly 92% of them seen once, and the ten largest clones take around 2.2%. The sequenced sample consisted of blood. Receptors originate from a man aged 45-65 years in good health. Each CDR3 is given with its conserved first and last residue. D genes are given only for firm matches. Some rows have no size entry. The others give once, few or many, or a class for an expanded clone.

TRBJ1-2	TRBD1	TRBV3-1/TRBV3-2	.	CASSQEAVRGQYGYTF	TGTGCCAGCAGCCAAGAGGCCGTGCGGGGACAGTATGGCTACACCTTC
TRBJ1-5	.	TRBV5-3	.	CARSRIRDGNQPQHF	TGTGCCAGAAGCCGTATCCGGGACGGCAATCAGCCCCAGCATTTT
TRBJ2-1	.	TRBV15	few	CATSILRNEQFF	TGTGCCACCAGCATATTGAGAAATGAGCAGTTCTTC
TRBJ2-3	TRBD2	TRBV9	once	CASSTLGGRAHYF	TGTGCCAGCAGCACGCTTGGCGGGAGGGCCCACTATTTT
TRBJ2-7	.	TRBV4-2	.	CASSLRSAARGTYEQYF	TGTGCCAGCAGCCTCCGAAGCGCGGCCAGGGGTACCTACGAGCAGTACTTC
TRBJ1-1	.	TRBV14	.	CASSQVQGSTEAFF	TGTGCCAGCAGCCAAGTGCAGGGGAGCACTGAAGCTTTCTTT
TRBJ2-5	.	TRBV6-5	.	CASSDSSFIKTQYF	TGTGCCAGCAGTGACTCTAGTTTTATAAAGACCCAGTACTTC
TRBJ2-7	TRBD2	TRBV6-1	few	CASSELAGANEQYF	TGTGCCAGCAGTGAGTTAGCGGGAGCCAACGAGCAGTACTTC
TRBJ2-7	.	TRBV2	.	CASRITYEQYF	TGTGCCAGCAGAATTACCTACGAGCAGTACTTC
TRBJ2-6	.	TRBV28	.	CASSLLGSGANVLTF	TGTGCCAGCAGTTTGCTAGGGTCTGGGGCCAACGTCCTGACTTTC
TRBJ2-1	TRBD2	TRBV28	once	CASRFAGGRNEQFF	TGTGCCAGCCGCTTCGCGGGAGGACGGAATGAGCAGTTCTTC
TRBJ2-2	.	TRBV18	.	CASSLLLGDTGELFF	TGTGCCAGCTCACTGCTTTTAGGGGACACCGGGGAGCTGTTTTTT
TRBJ1-6	.	TRBV19	.	CASIGTLNSPLHF	TGTGCCAGTATCGGGACCTTGAATTCACCCCTCCACTTT
TRBJ2-3	.	TRBV7-6	.	CASSRAGRTDTQYF	TGTGCCAGCAGCCGGGCGGGCCGCACAGATACGCAGTATTTT
TRBJ2-7	TRBD2	TRBV5-1	.	CASRETSGSNEQYF	TGCGCCAGCAGGGAGACTAGCGGGAGTAACGAGCAGTACTTC
TRBJ2-2	TRBD1	TRBV24-1	.	CATSDAGQGFTGELFF	TGTGCCACCAGTGATGCGGGACAGGGATTCACCGGGGAGCTGTTTTTT
TRBJ1-5	.	TRBV6-5	.	CASSTRGLSNQPQHF	TGTGCCAGCAGTACCAGGGGCCTTAGCAATCAGCCCCAGCATTTT
TRBJ2-2	TRBD2	TRBV9	.	CASSVVPSGTGELFF	TGTGCCAGCAGCGTAGTACCTAGCGGGACCGGGGAGCTGTTTTTT
TRBJ2-1	.	TRBV19	few	CASSLRRIVNNEQFF	TGTGCCAGTAGTCTCCGACGGATTGTTAACAATGAGCAGTTCTTC
TRBJ1-1	.	TRBV11-2	.	CASSLDRGGNTEAFF	TGTGCCAGCAGCTTAGATCGGGGGGGGAACACTGAAGCTTTCTTT
TRBJ2-7	.	TRBV18	.	CASSPRHSDEQYF	TGTGCCAGCTCACCACGTCACAGCGACGAGCAGTACTTC
TRBJ1-2	.	TRBV5-1	.	CASSLETDTYYGYTF	TGCGCCAGCAGCTTGGAAACAGACACCTACTATGGCTACACCTTC
TRBJ2-5	.	TRBV7-9	once	CASSLDRRETQYF	TGTGCCAGCAGCTTAGATCGGCGGGAGACCCAGTACTTC